This record covers a single T cell receptor beta chain. Germline V gives CDR1 SGHDN, CDR2 FVKESK. Trimming took off 5 bases at V and 8 bases at J, with 15 bases between the two ends. This CDR3 has 13 amino acids. These data belong to a study of shared clonotypes between healthy human individuals. Repertoires were generated with immunoSEQ multiplex PCR, while TCRdb's copy carries only in-frame clones and drops some. The table records about 1.1 million clones, roughly 80% of them present only once. The sequenced sample consisted of memory CD4+ T cells from PBMCs. Indicated subset: CD45RA-negative fraction. The origin of this receptor is a man between 18 and 35 years old in good health. Some clones in this sample may be carry-over from other donors' samples. The V gene is TRBV14, the J gene TRBJ1-2, with D perhaps matching TRBD1 (6 bases). The CDR3 region has the DNA TGTGCCAGCAGCTCTCAACAGGGAAGGGGCTACACCTTC. It encodes CASSSQQGRGYTF.